This TCR beta chain was obtained from a study of T cells in women clearing cervical HPV infection. A word on this clone: The read stops 3 residues short of the end of the CDR3; the missing end is completed from the germline J gene.

Germline assignment: CDR1 ENHRY and CDR2 SYGVKD. The germline V and J ends were trimmed by 3 bases and 4 bases, with 16 bases remaining between them. This CDR3 spans 16 amino acids. The assay was immunoSEQ multiplex PCR, and TCRdb's table has in-frame clones only and misses some. This sample's clone table lists approximately 34,000 clones. The sample was blood buffy coat. The chain couples TRBV10-3 to TRBJ1-3; D might be TRBD1 (6 bases). This sequence was found in a woman aged 18 to 75 with a cervical HPV16 infection that either progressed to CIN3+ or cleared (not recorded which). This CDR3 is CAISDRQGSPGNTIYF. The part of the CDR3 DNA that was read is TGTGCCATCAGTGACCGGCAGGGGTCCCCCGGAAACACC.